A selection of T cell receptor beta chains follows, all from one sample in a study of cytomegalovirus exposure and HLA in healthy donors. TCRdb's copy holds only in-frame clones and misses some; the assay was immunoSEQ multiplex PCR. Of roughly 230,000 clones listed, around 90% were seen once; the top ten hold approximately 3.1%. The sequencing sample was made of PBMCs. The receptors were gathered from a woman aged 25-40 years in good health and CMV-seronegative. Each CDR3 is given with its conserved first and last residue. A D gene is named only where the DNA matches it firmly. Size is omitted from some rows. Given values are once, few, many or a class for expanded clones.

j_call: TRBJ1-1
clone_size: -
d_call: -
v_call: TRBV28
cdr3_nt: TGTGCCAGCAGTTCCCCCGGGGTCGGGGCTTTCTTT
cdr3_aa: CASSSPGVGAFF

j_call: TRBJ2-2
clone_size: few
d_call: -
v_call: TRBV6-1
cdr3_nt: TGTGCCAGCAGTGCAGAAGGTAGCAGGGTGACCGGGGAGCTGTTTTTT
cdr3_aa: CASSAEGSRVTGELFF

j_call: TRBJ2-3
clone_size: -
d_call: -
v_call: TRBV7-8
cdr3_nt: TGTGCCAGCAACCCCGAGTACCAGCGGGGCACAGATACGCAGTATTTT
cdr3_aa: CASNPEYQRGTDTQYF

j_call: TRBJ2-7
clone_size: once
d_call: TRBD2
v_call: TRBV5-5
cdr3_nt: TGTGCCAGCAGCTTGGCGGGGGGTTTCTCCTACGAGCAGTACTTC
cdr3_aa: CASSLAGGFSYEQYF

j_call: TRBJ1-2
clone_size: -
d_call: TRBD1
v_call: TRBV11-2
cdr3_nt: TGTGCCAGCAGCTTAGTAGGGGGGACAGGGGGAAAGGATGGCTACACCTTC
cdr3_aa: CASSLVGGTGGKDGYTF

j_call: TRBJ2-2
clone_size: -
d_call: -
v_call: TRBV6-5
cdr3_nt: TGTGCCAGCAGTGGAGGGGTACCCGGGGAGCTGTTTTTT
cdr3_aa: CASSGGVPGELFF

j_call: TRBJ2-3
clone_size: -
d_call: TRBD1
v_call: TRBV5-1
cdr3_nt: TGCGCCAGCAGCCTCCGACAGGGAACCACAGATACGCAGTATTTT
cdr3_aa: CASSLRQGTTDTQYF

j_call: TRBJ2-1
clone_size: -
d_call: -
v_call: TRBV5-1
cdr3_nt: TGCGCCAGCAGCTTGGCTTGGAGTAGCGGCTACAATGAGCAGTTCTTC
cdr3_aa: CASSLAWSSGYNEQFF

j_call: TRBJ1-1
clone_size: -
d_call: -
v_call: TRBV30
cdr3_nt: TGTGCCTGGAGTTGGCCGGGAATGGCCACTGAAGCTTTCTTT
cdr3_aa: CAWSWPGMATEAFF

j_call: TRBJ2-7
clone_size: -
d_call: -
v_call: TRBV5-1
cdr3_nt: TGCGCCAGCAGCTTGGCCAGATCCTACGAGCAGTACTTC
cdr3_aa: CASSLARSYEQYF

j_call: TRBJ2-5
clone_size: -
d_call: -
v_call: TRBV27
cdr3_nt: TGTGCCAGCAGTTTATCCGGACAAGAGACCCAGTACTTC
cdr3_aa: CASSLSGQETQYF

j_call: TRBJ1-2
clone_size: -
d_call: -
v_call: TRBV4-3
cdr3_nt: TGCGCCAGCAGCCAAGGAAGGGTTTCGGGGAATGGCCACACCTTC
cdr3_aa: CASSQGRVSGNGHTF

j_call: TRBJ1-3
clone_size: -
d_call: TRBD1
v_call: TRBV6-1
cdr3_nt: TGTGCCAGCAGTGAAAGGGACAGAATAAGTGGAAACACCATATATTTT
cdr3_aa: CASSERDRISGNTIYF

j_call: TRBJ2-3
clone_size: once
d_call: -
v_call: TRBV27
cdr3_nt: TGTGCCAGCAAGATAGGGGCCCGGAGCACAGATACGCAGTATTTT
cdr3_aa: CASKIGARSTDTQYF

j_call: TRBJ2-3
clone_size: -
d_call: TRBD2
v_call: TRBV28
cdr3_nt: TGTGCCAGCAGTTCCGCCCTAGCGGGACGCACAGATACGCAGTATTTT
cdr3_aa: CASSSALAGRTDTQYF

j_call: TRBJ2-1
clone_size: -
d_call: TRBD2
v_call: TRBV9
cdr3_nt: TGTGCCAGCAGCGCCACACTAGCGGACTCCTACAATGAGCAGTTCTTC
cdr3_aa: CASSATLADSYNEQFF

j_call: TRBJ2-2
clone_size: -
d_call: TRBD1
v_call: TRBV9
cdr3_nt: TGTGCCAGCAGCGCAAGGGACAGGGAGGCCGGGGAGCTGTTTTTT
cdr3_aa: CASSARDREAGELFF

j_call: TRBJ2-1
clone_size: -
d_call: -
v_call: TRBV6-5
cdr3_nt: TGTGCCAGCAGGCCAAACAATCTGTTTGAGCAGTTCTTC
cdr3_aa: CASRPNNLFEQFF

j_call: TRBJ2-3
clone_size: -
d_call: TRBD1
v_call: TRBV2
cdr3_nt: TGTGCCAGCAGTGAAGCGACAGGGGGGGCCGATACGCAGTATTTT
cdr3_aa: CASSEATGGADTQYF

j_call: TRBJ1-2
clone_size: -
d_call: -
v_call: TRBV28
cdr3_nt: TGTGCCAGCAGTCACAATTGGGGCTACACCTTC
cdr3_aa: CASSHNWGYTF

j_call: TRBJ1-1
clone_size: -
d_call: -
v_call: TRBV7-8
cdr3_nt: TGTGCCAGCAGCTTAGCGGGGAACACTGAAGCTTTCTTT
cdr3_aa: CASSLAGNTEAFF

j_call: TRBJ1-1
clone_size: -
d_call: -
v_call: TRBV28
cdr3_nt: TGTGCCAGCAGTCCCGGACAGTTTACTGAAGCTTTCTTT
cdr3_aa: CASSPGQFTEAFF

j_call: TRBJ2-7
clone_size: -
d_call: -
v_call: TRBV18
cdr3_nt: TGTGCCAGCTCACCAGGGGGCAGAGTCAACTACGAGCAATACTTC
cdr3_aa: CASSPGGRVNYEQYF

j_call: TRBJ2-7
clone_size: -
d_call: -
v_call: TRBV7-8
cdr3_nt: TGTGCCAGCAGCACGGGACAAGTTTCCTACGAGCAGTACTTC
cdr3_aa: CASSTGQVSYEQYF

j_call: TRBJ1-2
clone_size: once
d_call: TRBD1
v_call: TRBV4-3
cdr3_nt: TGCGCCAGCAGCCAAGATACAGGGGGCCTTGGCTACACCTTC
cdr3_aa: CASSQDTGGLGYTF